The next 13 T cell receptor beta chains were all read from a single sample in a study of response to subunit inactivated influenza vaccine. TCRdb re-derived calls from the RT-PCR reads in MiXCR, one entry per CDR3 protein. The table records approximately 500,000 distinct CDR3 sequences, around 15% of them present only once. Sequenced here: PBMCs from blood, sampled 11 to 12 days after vaccination. The receptors shown here come from a man between 45 and 60 years old who received an inactivated influenza vaccine.

J is TRBJ2-7 and V is TRBV6-2 or TRBV6-3, with D unclear. The CDR3 totals 12 residues. Trimming removed 7 bases at V and 3 bases at J, with 10 bases between. The germline V gene encodes CDR1 MNHEY and CDR2 SVGEGT. CDR3 bases: TGTGCCAGCAAAGACAAGGTCTACGAGCAGTACTTC. Residues: CASKDKVYEQYF.

The chain joins TRBV12-3 or TRBV12-4 to TRBJ1-4, with TRBD1 identical over 9 bases. CDR3 size: 15 residues. The junction had 9 bases not matched to a gene; V was cut back by 5 bases and J by 8 bases. The CDR3 bases are TGTGCCAGCAGTCCAACCGGGACAGGGTACGAAAAACTGTTTTTT. This codes for CASSPTGTGYEKLFF.

This clonotype was picked up a small number of times. The V gene is TRBV20-1, the J gene TRBJ2-3, with a weak D call TRBD1 (6 bases). Between the trimmed V and J ends, which lost 0 bases and 6 bases, there was a span of 13 bases. Germline V gives CDR1 DFQATT, CDR2 SNEGSKA (reference sequence). CDR3 length equals 14 residues. Here the CDR3 reads CSARDNRVPDTQYF. In DNA form, the CDR3 reads TGCAGTGCTAGAGACAACAGGGTACCGGATACGCAGTATTTT.

This clonotype was seen many times. CDR3 bases: TGTGCCAGCAGCTTAGGGCAGGGGGAAGGCTACACCTTC. Translating gives CASSLGQGEGYTF. The genes are TRBV11-2 and TRBJ1-2; 7 bases fit TRBD1. Germline CDR1 reads SGHAT; CDR2 reads FQNNGV. V shed 1 base and J 8 bases; nucleotides not matched to a gene: 4. The CDR3 is 13 amino acids.

In this sample, this clonotype turned up a few times. This sequence joins TRBV6-6 and TRBJ2-7; no firm D call. Trimming pared 0 bases from V and 6 bases from J, leaving 6 bases between. Per germline, CDR1 MNHNY and CDR2 SVGAGI (reference sequence). The CDR3 totals 12 residues. CDR3 in DNA: TGTGCCAGCAGTTACTCGAGCCCCGAGCAGTACTTC. It specifies CASSYSSPEQYF.

There are many counts of this clonotype. The chain joins TRBV11-2 to TRBJ2-7; perhaps TRBD2 as D (5 bases). CDR3 length equals 11 residues. V gave up 7 bases and J gave up 9 bases, with 13 bases separating them. From germline, CDR1 is SGHAT and CDR2 FQNNGV. CDR3 nucleotides: TGTGCCAGCACCAGAGGTGGAGGGCAGTACTTC. It encodes CASTRGGGQYF.

The DNA for the CDR3 is TGTGCCAGTAGTCCACGACAGGGTTGGGGTGAAAAACTGTTTTTT. Its protein is CASSPRQGWGEKLFF. The chain has TRBV19 and TRBJ1-4, with 7 bases matching TRBD1. This CDR3 has 15 residues. The germline CDR1 and CDR2 sequences are LNHDA and SQIVND (reference sequence). V lost 5 bases, J lost 7 bases, and 10 bases stayed unmatched. The variable domain in full, with the rest retrieved from reference TRBV19 and TRBJ1-4, is DGGITQSPKYLFRKEGQNVTLSCEQNLNHDAMYWYRQDPGQGLRLIYYSQIVNDFQKGDIAEGYSVSREKKESFPLTVTSAQKNPTAFYLCASSPRQGWGEKLFFGSGTQLSVL.

The chain couples TRBV13 to TRBJ2-2; D may be TRBD1 (5 bases). The V end lost 3 bases, the J end lost 0 bases, and 35 bases lay between the germline ends. The CDR3 extends over 24 amino acids. Germline CDR1 and CDR2: PRHDT and FYEKMQ (reference sequence). CDR3: CASSFGFLQGYLTPGAPNTGELFF. CDR3 coding DNA: TGTGCCAGCAGCTTCGGATTTCTCCAGGGCTACCTCACACCGGGCGCACCGAACACCGGGGAGCTGTTTTTT.

The chain employs TRBV4-3 and TRBJ2-2, with no clear D. The CDR3 has 16 residues. Germline-derived CDR1 and CDR2 are LGHNA and YSLEER. V lost 0 bases, J lost 1 base, and 9 bases lay in between. The CDR3 protein is CASSQEVDLNTGELFF. The CDR3 nucleotides are TGCGCCAGCAGCCAAGAGGTGGATTTGAACACCGGGGAGCTGTTTTTT.

This clonotype was counted a few times. This rearrangement joins TRBV20-1 to TRBJ1-2, with 12 bases aligning to TRBD1. CDR1 DFQATT and CDR2 SNEGSKA come from the germline V gene (reference sequence). The CDR3 spans 18 residues. The V and J ends lost 3 bases and 4 bases, in that order; junction bases with no gene match: 15. The CDR3 spells CSASPGRDRGPYFYGYTF. The CDR3 DNA reads as TGCAGTGCTAGTCCCGGTCGGGACAGGGGGCCCTACTTCTATGGCTACACCTTC.

This clonotype was detected a few times. Sequence at one end of the junction differs from germline and may be a read error. The chain joins TRBV6-5 to TRBJ2-5, with D perhaps matching TRBD2 (5 bases). The CDR3 is 14 residues long. Germline CDR1 MNHEY, CDR2 SVGAGI. The CDR3 sequence: CASSSPTSPGSRHF. The CDR3 region has the DNA TGTGCCAGCAGTTCCCCAACCTCCCCGGGGTCTCGTCACTTC.

This clonotype was seen many times. The chain couples TRBV5-1 to TRBJ2-3; D unresolved. Germline values: CDR1 SGHRS, CDR2 YFSETQ. CDR3 length: 12 residues. Trimming removed 3 bases at V and 1 base at J, with 3 bases between. The CDR3: CASSSRTDTQYF. The CDR3 DNA follows: TGCGCCAGCAGCTCCCGCACAGATACGCAGTATTTT. The variable domain in full, with the rest retrieved from reference TRBV5-1 and TRBJ2-3, is KAGVTQTPRYLIKTRGQQVTLSCSPISGHRSVSWYQQTPGQGLQFLFEYFSETQRNKGNFPGRFSGRQFSNSRSEMNVSTLELGDSALYLCASSSRTDTQYFGPGTRLTVL.

The chain couples TRBV9 to TRBJ2-1, with TRBD1 matching over 8 bases. CDR1 is SGDLS and CDR2 is YYNGEE in the germline V gene. The CDR3 totals 14 residues. The V gene end was trimmed by 5 bases and the J gene end by 7 bases; junction bases not matched to a gene: 8. In nucleotides, the CDR3 is TGTGCCAGCAGTGCAGGGGGCGCGAGTAATGAGCAGTTCTTC. Translation gives CASSAGGASNEQFF.